This entry concerns a single T cell receptor beta chain. CDR1 SGHTA and CDR2 FQGNSA come from the germline V gene. The CDR3 has 15 amino acids. Trimming removed 5 bases from V and 2 bases from J, with 12 bases in between. These data belong to a study of blood T cell repertoires in COVID-19. Study overall: Samples came from the United States, Italy and Spain, spanning acute and convalescent COVID-19. PBMCs, B-cell-depleted T cells, or T cells were the source of the cDNA or gDNA that made up the material.

The authors' processing: Amplification of reference gene primers provided the estimated nucleated cell counts. Sequencing was performed with immunoSEQ multiplex PCR; in TCRdb, only in-frame clones are kept and a portion is missing. D and trimming were read from the DNA, whereas the V and J calls and clone size are those reported in that table. The repertoire has approximately 110,000 clones, about 85% of them found once; the top ten carry 2.1%. This receptor was taken from a human donor in a cohort sampled during active COVID-19. Sequencing was done on a sample of peripheral blood. The chain couples TRBV7-2 to TRBJ2-2; tentatively, D is TRBD1 (5 bases). The CDR3, as DNA: TGTGCCAGCAGCCGCCAGGGTCTTAACACCGGGGAGCTGTTTTTT. Translating gives CASSRQGLNTGELFF.